This TCR beta chain was identified in a study of T cells in Graves' hyperthyroidism and ophthalmopathy. Germline CDR1 is LNHNV and CDR2 is YYDKDF (reference sequence). Trimming left V 1 base short and J 4 bases short, with 19 bases between. The CDR3 loop spans 18 amino acids. There were TCR beta CDR3 regions amplified from RNA transcripts. Carried out on the TCR CDR3, a first-round RT-PCR used the HTBI primer set. In TCRdb, the multiplex PCR reads were re-called with MiXCR into one record per CDR3 protein. The table lists over 200,000 distinct CDR3 sequences, 13% to 15% of them singletons. This clonotype was seen a handful of times. Its antigen is not identified. Study-wide results and limits: Blood samples included most of the expanded thyroid clonotypes exceeding 0.001.

Any symptoms of ophthalmopathy came after the first hyperthyroidism diagnosis, from which the blood sample dates. Fresh peripheral blood, approximately 9.1 ml, was the source of the PBMCs. This clonotype originated in a woman between 35 and 50 years old with Graves' hyperthyroidism that later progressed to Graves' ophthalmopathy. The V and J genes are TRBV15 and TRBJ2-2, with D tentatively TRBD1 (6 bases). Sample: blood. In DNA, the CDR3 is TGTGCCACCAGCAGAGCCCCCCCGAGGGGGAGTGCCACCGGGGAGCTGTTTTTT. Translating gives CATSRAPPRGSATGELFF.